The present T cell receptor (beta chain) was sequenced within a study of vaccination and CD4 T cells after COVID-19. Notes on this clonotype: What it recognizes is unknown.

Documented treatment: approximately 9-day PBMC culture with coronavirus spike peptide pools or control peptides (ViraFEST assay). According to the study, CD4+ T cells from the unexposed donor were gathered ahead of the COVID-19 pandemic (2011-2018). The study sequenced cultured CD4+ T cell DNA using the Oncomine TCR Beta short-read assay. Cultures of CD4+ T cells served as the source for extracting genomic DNA. In TCRdb, the PCR reads were re-called with MiXCR into one record per CDR3 protein. In the table there are about 3,900 distinct CDR3 sequences, roughly 25% of which are singletons. The sequenced sample was CD4+ T cells from blood, cultured in vitro. The source of this sequence is a human donor in good health.

The CDR3 loop is CASSDRPPADRETQYF. The CDR3 nucleotides read TGCGCCAGCAGTGATAGACCCCCCGCGGACCGGGAGACCCAGTACTTC. The chain recombines TRBV10-2 with TRBJ2-5, with D unclear. The CDR3 consists of 16 residues. Trimming pared 3 bases from V and 5 bases from J, leaving 19 bases between. Per germline, CDR1 WSHSY and CDR2 SAAADI.